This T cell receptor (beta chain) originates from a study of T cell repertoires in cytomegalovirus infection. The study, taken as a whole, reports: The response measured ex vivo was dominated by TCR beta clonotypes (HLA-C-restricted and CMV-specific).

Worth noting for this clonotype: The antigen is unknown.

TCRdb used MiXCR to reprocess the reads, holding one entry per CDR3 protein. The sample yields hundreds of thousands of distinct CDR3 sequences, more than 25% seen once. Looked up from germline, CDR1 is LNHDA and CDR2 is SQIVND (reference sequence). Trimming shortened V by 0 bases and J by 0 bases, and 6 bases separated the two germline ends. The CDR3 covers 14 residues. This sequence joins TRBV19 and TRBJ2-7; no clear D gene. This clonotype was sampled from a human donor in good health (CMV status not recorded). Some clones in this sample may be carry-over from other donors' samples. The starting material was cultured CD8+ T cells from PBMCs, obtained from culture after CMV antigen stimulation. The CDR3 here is CASSIEQSSYEQYV. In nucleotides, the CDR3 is TGTGCCAGTAGTATAGAACAGAGCTCCTACGAGCAGTACGTC.